This T cell receptor beta chain was sequenced for a study of blood T cell repertoires in COVID-19. Turning to the study itself: Whether acute or convalescent, the COVID-19 samples came from the United States, Italy and Spain. In each case, the material was cDNA or gDNA derived from T cells, B-cell-depleted T cells, or PBMCs.

In the study's own analysis: For nucleated cells, counts were estimated from reference gene primer amplification. The repertoire was sequenced with immunoSEQ multiplex PCR; TCRdb's copy has only in-frame clones and lacks some. That table furnishes V, J and clone size, whereas the DNA furnished D and trimming. The data hold over 250,000 clones, with about 80% observed a single time. V was pared by 0 bases and J by 9 bases, with 6 bases of the junction left unmatched. The CDR3 runs to 14 residues. Germline V gives CDR1 GTSNPN, CDR2 SVGIG (reference sequence). This clonotype originated in an elderly woman with acute or convalescent COVID-19. The sample taken for sequencing was peripheral blood. The rearrangement joins TRBV30 to TRBJ2-1; 9 bases line up with TRBD2. In nucleotides, the CDR3 is TGTGCCTGGAGTGTAGGGCGGGAGGGGGCTGAGCAGTTCTTC. It translates to CAWSVGREGAEQFF.